This is a list of T cell receptor beta chains from one sample in a study of blood T cell repertoires in COVID-19. The assay was immunoSEQ multiplex PCR, and TCRdb's table has in-frame clones only and misses some. The sample records tens of thousands of clones, over 80% being singletons. Source material: peripheral blood. The source of these receptors is a human donor in a cohort sampled during active COVID-19. The CDR3 runs from the conserved cysteine through the conserved F or W. A D gene is named only where the DNA matches it firmly. The size entry is marked missing in some rows and otherwise reads once, few, many or a size class.

TRBV5-1	-	-	TRBJ1-1	CASSLESTMNTEAFF	TGCGCCAGCAGCTTGGAAAGCACGATGAACACTGAAGCTTTCTTT
TRBV10-1	-	-	TRBJ2-5	CASSESGGPETQYF	TGCGCCAGCAGTGAGTCGGGGGGGCCGGAGACCCAGTACTTC
TRBV5-1	-	TRBD1	TRBJ2-7	CASSLAPPGQGVLGAYEQYF	TGCGCCAGCAGCTTGGCGCCCCCGGGACAGGGAGTCCTAGGAGCCTACGAGCAGTACTTC
TRBV6-4	-	-	TRBJ2-1	CASSGAGGNEQFF	TGTGCCAGCAGTGGGGCCGGGGGCAATGAGCAGTTCTTC
TRBV5-1	once	-	TRBJ1-2	CASSLVAGSNYGYTF	TGCGCCAGCAGCTTGGTCGCAGGGTCTAACTATGGCTACACCTTC
TRBV28	-	TRBD2	TRBJ2-6	CASSFLHSGRAQFGANVLTF	TGTGCCAGCAGTTTTCTGCATAGCGGGAGGGCCCAATTTGGGGCCAACGTCCTGACTTTC
TRBV6-5	-	-	TRBJ1-3	CASSYSTGSGNTIYF	TGTGCCAGCAGTTACTCGACAGGTAGTGGAAACACCATATATTTT
TRBV27	-	-	TRBJ2-7	CASSPYSLSYEQYF	TGTGCCAGCAGTCCGTACAGTCTGAGCTACGAGCAGTACTTC
TRBV5-4	-	-	TRBJ1-6	CASSLGALVDF	TGTGCCAGCAGCTTGGGGGCCTTGGTGGACTTT
TRBV28	once	-	TRBJ1-5	CASSPHRLGGSNQPQHF	TGTGCCAGCAGTCCCCACCGGCTCGGGGGAAGCAATCAGCCCCAGCATTTT
TRBV19	-	-	TRBJ2-4	CASSIGGTHKNIQYF	TGTGCCAGTAGTATAGGTGGGACTCATAAAAACATTCAGTACTTC
TRBV5-1	-	-	TRBJ1-2	CASSSGTTLLHIYGYTF	TGCGCCAGCAGCTCCGGGACTACCCTACTTCACATTTATGGCTACACCTTC
TRBV30	-	TRBD1	TRBJ2-7	CAFRGQGASYEQYF	TGTGCCTTCAGAGGACAGGGCGCTTCCTACGAGCAGTACTTC
TRBV11-2	-	-	TRBJ2-6	CASSARTRAGANVLTF	TGTGCCAGCAGCGCCCGGACACGGGCTGGGGCCAACGTCCTGACTTTC
TRBV3-1/TRBV3-2	-	-	TRBJ1-5	CASSRQGNQPQHF	TGTGCCAGCAGCCGCCAGGGCAATCAGCCCCAGCATTTT
TRBV7-2	once	-	TRBJ2-1	CASSGGPLGESEQFF	TGTGCCAGCAGCGGAGGCCCACTGGGAGAGAGTGAGCAGTTCTTC
TRBV19	-	TRBD1	TRBJ2-2	CASSIRTGVIGELFF	TGTGCCAGTAGTATTAGAACAGGGGTCATCGGGGAGCTGTTTTTT
TRBV5-1	-	TRBD1	TRBJ1-2	CTSSSGQGDDGYTF	TGCACCAGCAGCTCTGGACAGGGGGATGATGGCTACACCTTC
TRBV3-1/TRBV3-2	-	TRBD2	TRBJ2-1	CASTLTAGNEQFF	TGTGCCAGCACCCTAACAGCGGGGAATGAGCAGTTCTTC
TRBV21-1	-	-	TRBJ2-3	CASSKALLAASTDTQYF	TGTGCCAGCAGCAAAGCGCTTTTAGCGGCTAGCACAGATACGCAGTATTTT
TRBV28	-	TRBD1	TRBJ2-4	CASSPGQAIAKNIQYF	TGTGCCAGCAGTCCAGGACAGGCCATAGCCAAAAACATTCAGTACTTC
TRBV5-6	-	-	TRBJ1-5	CASSFRGGTQPQHF	TGTGCCAGCAGCTTTCGAGGGGGAACTCAGCCCCAGCATTTT
TRBV28	-	TRBD2	TRBJ2-3	CASREAGGPDTQYF	TGTGCCAGCAGGGAAGCGGGAGGTCCAGATACGCAGTATTTT
TRBV4-1	-	-	TRBJ2-1	CASSQVKGDSASSYNEQFF	TGCGCCAGCAGCCAAGTTAAGGGGGATTCGGCTAGCTCCTACAATGAGCAGTTCTTC
TRBV2	-	TRBD2	TRBJ2-3	CASSAGLVTDTQYF	TGTGCCAGCAGTGCGGGACTAGTCACAGATACGCAGTATTTT
TRBV28	-	TRBD2	TRBJ2-3	CASSSIAGGPADTQYF	TGTGCCAGCAGTTCCATAGCGGGAGGGCCCGCAGATACGCAGTATTTT
TRBV5-1	-	TRBD1	TRBJ1-1	CASSLEGQNRGTEAFF	TGCGCCAGCAGCTTGGAAGGCCAGAACAGGGGCACTGAAGCTTTCTTT
TRBV6-5	-	-	TRBJ2-7	CASSYSTGRAGEQYF	TGTGCCAGCAGTTACTCCACCGGGCGGGCGGGCGAGCAGTACTTC
TRBV5-1	once	TRBD1	TRBJ1-4	CASSLGQGALNEKLFF	TGCGCCAGCAGCTTGGGCCAGGGGGCCCTCAATGAAAAACTGTTTTTT
TRBV10-1	-	-	TRBJ2-5	CAMGAETQYF	TGCGCCATGGGAGCGGAGACCCAGTACTTC